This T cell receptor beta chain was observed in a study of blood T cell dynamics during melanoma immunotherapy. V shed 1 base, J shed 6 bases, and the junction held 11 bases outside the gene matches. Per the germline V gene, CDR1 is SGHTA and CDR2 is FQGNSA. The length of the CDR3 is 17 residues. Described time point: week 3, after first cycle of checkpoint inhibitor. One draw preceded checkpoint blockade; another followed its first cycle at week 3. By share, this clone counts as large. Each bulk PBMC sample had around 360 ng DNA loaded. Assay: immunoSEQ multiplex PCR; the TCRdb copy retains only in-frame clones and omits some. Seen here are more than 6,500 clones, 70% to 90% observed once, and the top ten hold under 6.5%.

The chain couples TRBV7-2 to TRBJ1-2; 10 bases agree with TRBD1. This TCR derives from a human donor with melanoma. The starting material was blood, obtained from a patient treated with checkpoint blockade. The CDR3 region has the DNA TGTGCCAGCAGCTTAGGTGGGACAGGGGCCACGAGGGATGGCTACACCTTC. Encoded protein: CASSLGGTGATRDGYTF.